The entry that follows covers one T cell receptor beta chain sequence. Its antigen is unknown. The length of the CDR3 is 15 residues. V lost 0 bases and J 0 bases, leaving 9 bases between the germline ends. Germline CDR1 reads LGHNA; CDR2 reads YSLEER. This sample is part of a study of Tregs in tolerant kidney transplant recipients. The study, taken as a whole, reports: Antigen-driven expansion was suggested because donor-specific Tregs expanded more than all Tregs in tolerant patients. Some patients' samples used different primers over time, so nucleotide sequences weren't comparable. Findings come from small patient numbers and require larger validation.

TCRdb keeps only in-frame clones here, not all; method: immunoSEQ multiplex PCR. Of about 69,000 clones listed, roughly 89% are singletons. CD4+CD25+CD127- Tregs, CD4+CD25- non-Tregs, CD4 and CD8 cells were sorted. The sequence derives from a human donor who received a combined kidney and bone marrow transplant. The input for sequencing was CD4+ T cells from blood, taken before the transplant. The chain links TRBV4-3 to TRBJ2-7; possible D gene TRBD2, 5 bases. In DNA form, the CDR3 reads TGCGCCAGCAGCCAAGATTTCGACTACTCCTACGAGCAGTACTTC. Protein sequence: CASSQDFDYSYEQYF.